Each of the 5 T cell receptor beta chains below was sequenced from the same sample in a study of T-cell reconstitution after alpha-beta-depleted transplantation in children. The library targeted TCRbeta and was prepared with unique molecular identifiers. TCRdb used MiXCR to reprocess the PCR reads, holding one entry per CDR3 protein. The data contain approximately 240,000 distinct CDR3 sequences, 11% of them seen just once; the ten biggest clones take up 28%. This sample comprised PBMCs, obtained before TCRalphabeta/CD19-depleted stem cell transplant. These receptors were obtained from a child under three years old with acute myeloid leukemia, due to receive a stem cell transplant.

This clonotype occurred many times. The V gene is TRBV7-9, the J gene TRBJ2-2; D might be TRBD1 (6 bases). Germline CDR1 SEHNR, CDR2 FQNEAQ (reference sequence). V was clipped by 5 bases and J by 5 bases, with 12 bases between them. CDR3 size: 14 residues. CDR3 region: CASSQGHPTGELFF. The CDR3 nucleotides read TGTGCCAGCAGCCAGGGACATCCAACCGGGGAGCTGTTTTTT.

This clonotype was picked up many times. The genes are TRBV3-1 and TRBJ2-3, with TRBD2 identical over 9 bases. Per the germline V gene, CDR1 is LGHDT and CDR2 is YNNKEL (reference sequence). Losses at the gene ends were 1 base for V and 0 bases for J; bases not matched to a gene: 5. CDR3 length: 17 residues. CDR3 coding DNA: TGTGCCAGCAGCCAAGGACTAGCGGATTCTAGCACAGATACGCAGTATTTT. It codes for CASSQGLADSSTDTQYF.

There are many counts of this clonotype. The V call is TRBV20-1, the J call TRBJ1-5, with D tentatively TRBD1 (6 bases). Germline CDR1 and CDR2: DFQATT and SNEGSKA (reference sequence). This CDR3 spans 14 amino acids. Trimming cost V 2 bases and J 7 bases, with 15 bases left between them. The CDR3 DNA reads as TGCAGTGCTAGAACCGGGACATTCGGACAGCCCCAGCATTTT. Residues: CSARTGTFGQPQHF.

This clonotype was detected ten times or more. This sequence joins TRBV5-7 and TRBJ2-1; maybe TRBD2 (6 bases). TRBV5-7 is treated as an ORF (open reading frame) with a function not yet certain. CDR3 length: 14 amino acids. The ends were cut back, 3 bases at V and 5 bases at J, with 12 bases in the middle. The chain's CDR3 is CASSSREHHNEQFF. Written as DNA, the CDR3 is TGTGCCAGCAGCTCCCGGGAGCACCACAATGAGCAGTTCTTC.

As concerns this clonotype: Possible read error: a much larger clone is one base away. V and J are TRBV7-8 and TRBJ1-6; the D is unclear. The CDR3 is made up of 15 amino acids. Deletions cut 6 bases from V and 2 bases from J, with 11 bases between. In germline, CDR1 is SGHVS, CDR2 FQNEAQ. The CDR3 DNA is TGTGCCAGCAGTTCCTCGGGTCCCTATAATTCACCCCTCCACTTT. Translation gives CASSSSGPYNSPLHF.